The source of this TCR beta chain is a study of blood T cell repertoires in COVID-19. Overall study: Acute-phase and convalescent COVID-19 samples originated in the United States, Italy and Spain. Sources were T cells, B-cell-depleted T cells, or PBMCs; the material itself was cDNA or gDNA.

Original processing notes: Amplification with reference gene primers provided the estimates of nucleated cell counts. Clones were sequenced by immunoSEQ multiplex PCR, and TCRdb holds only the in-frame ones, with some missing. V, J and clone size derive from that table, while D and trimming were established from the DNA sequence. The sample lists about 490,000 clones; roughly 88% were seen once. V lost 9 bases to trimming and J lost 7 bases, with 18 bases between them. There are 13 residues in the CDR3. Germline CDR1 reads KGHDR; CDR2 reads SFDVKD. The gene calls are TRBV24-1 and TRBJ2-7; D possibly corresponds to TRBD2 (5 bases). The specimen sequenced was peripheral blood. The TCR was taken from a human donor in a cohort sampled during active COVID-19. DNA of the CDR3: TGTGCCACCGGTAGGACTGGCTCCTGGGAGCAGTACTTC. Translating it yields CATGRTGSWEQYF.